Below, 12 T cell receptor beta chains from the same sample are listed, as sequenced in a study of metastatic and nonmetastatic thyroid tumors. Using MiXCR, TCRdb re-called clones from the PCR reads. Of over 9,000 clones detected, roughly 26% appear once; the ten largest clones hold 9.8%. Patients had received no treatment of any kind before thyroid surgery. The sample taken for sequencing was tumor tissue. All receptors derive from a female donor with papillary thyroid cancer or a benign thyroid nodule (not recorded which). Some clones in this sample may be carry-over from other donors' samples.

This clone was detected only once. V gene TRBV30 combines with J gene TRBJ2-3, with no clear D. V lost 0 bases and J 5 bases, leaving 12 bases between the germline ends. The CDR3 sequence is 14 residues long. Germline V CDR1 and CDR2: GTSNPN, SVGIG (reference sequence). The CDR3 reads CAWSVGLREDTQYF. As DNA, the CDR3 is TGTGCCTGGAGTGTGGGCCTGCGTGAAGATACGCAGTATTTT.

This clone is termed medium-sized (0.01 to 0.1%). This chain joins TRBV20-1 and TRBJ2-1; the D is unclear. This CDR3 has 13 amino acids. V lost 6 bases to trimming and J lost 8 bases, with 17 bases between them. Per germline, CDR1 DFQATT and CDR2 SNEGSKA (reference sequence). CDR3 DNA: TGCAGTGCCCCGCCCGACGCAGAGTATGAGCAGTTCTTC. This codes for CSAPPDAEYEQFF.

The chain combines TRBV20-1 with TRBJ1-2, with D maybe TRBD1 (6 bases). Trimming removed 0 bases at V and 0 bases at J, with 11 bases between. Germline lookup yields CDR1 DFQATT and CDR2 SNEGSKA (reference sequence). The CDR3 totals 15 residues. The CDR3 nucleotides read TGCAGTGCTAGAGATCAAGGGGGGTCTAACTATGGCTACACCTTC. Encoded protein: CSARDQGGSNYGYTF.

The sample holds a few counts of this clone. This chain connects TRBV6-1 to TRBJ2-6; 8 bases match TRBD1. Germline V gene sequence: CDR1 MNHNS, CDR2 SASEGT. This CDR3 is built from 17 residues. Trimming took 8 bases from V and 0 from J; bases not matched to a gene: 9. The CDR3 DNA reads TGTGCCAGCCGACTGACAGGGGCCGACTCTGGGGCCAACGTCCTGACTTTC. This sequence encodes CASRLTGADSGANVLTF.

The DNA for the CDR3 is TGTGCCAGCAGCTTGGGCGGGACAGCCTACGAGCAGTACTTC. Residues: CASSLGGTAYEQYF. The chain is built from TRBV11-3 and TRBJ2-7, with D perhaps matching TRBD1 (7 bases). Trimming shortened V by 3 bases and J by 2 bases, and 11 bases separated the two germline ends. The CDR3 has 14 amino acids. CDR1 and CDR2 from the germline V gene are SGHNT and YENEEA. The full variable domain, with the rest looked up from reference TRBV11-3 and TRBJ2-7, is EAGVVQSPRYKIIEKKQPVAFWCNPISGHNTLYWYLQNLGQGPELLIRYENEEAVDDSQLPKDRFSAERLKGVDSTLKIQPAELGDSAVYLCASSLGGTAYEQYFGPGTRLTVT.

By proportion, this clone is medium-sized. The chain combines TRBV7-3 with TRBJ2-3, with 7 bases aligning to TRBD2. V dropped 5 bases and J dropped 8; count of bases not matched to a gene: 7. Germline V gene sequence: CDR1 SGHTA, CDR2 FQGTGA. The CDR3 totals 13 residues. CDR3 sequence reads: CASSASGMSTQYF. Here the CDR3 DNA reads TGTGCCAGCAGCGCCAGCGGGATGTCTACGCAGTATTTT.

The sample holds a few counts of this clone. The J gene is TRBJ2-3, the V gene TRBV6-4; the match to TRBD2 covers 11 bases. Per the germline V gene, CDR1 is MRHNA and CDR2 is SNTAGT. With V trimmed by 6 bases and J by 4 bases, 6 bases remained unmatched. This CDR3 has 15 amino acids. CDR3 sequence: CASRPTSGTADTQYF. In DNA, the CDR3 is TGTGCCAGCAGACCGACTAGCGGGACGGCAGATACGCAGTATTTT.

A few counts support this clone. Distinct nucleotide sequences in the sample also encode this CDR3. The chain combines TRBV28 with TRBJ1-2; a weak D match, TRBD1 (5 bases). The CDR3 consists of 14 residues. Trimming shortened V by 2 bases and J by 6 bases, and 13 bases separated the two germline ends. The V gene's germline CDR1 is MDHEN and CDR2 SYDVKM. Here the CDR3 reads CASSLSGGAHGYTF. CDR3 nucleotides: TGTGCCAGCAGTTTAAGTGGGGGTGCCCATGGCTACACCTTC.

This clone showed up just a few times. The rearrangement links TRBV6-5 to TRBJ1-5; no clear D gene. Trimming took 0 bases from V and 7 from J, leaving 10 bases between them. CDR3 size: 14 residues. Germline lookup yields CDR1 MNHEY and CDR2 SVGAGI. CDR3 loop: CASSYSGDGQPQHF. The CDR3 DNA follows: TGTGCCAGCAGTTACTCGGGAGACGGACAGCCCCAGCATTTT.

A few counts support this clone. V is TRBV6-1 and J is TRBJ2-2; perhaps TRBD2 as D (6 bases). V was shortened by 8 bases and J by 5 bases, with 12 bases between the two germline ends. This CDR3 region has 13 residues. CDR1 is MNHNS, CDR2 SASEGT, per germline. The CDR3 sequence: CASPGLLTGELFF. CDR3 DNA: TGTGCCAGCCCGGGACTCTTAACCGGGGAGCTGTTTTTT.

This clone has more than one count but fewer than ten. The J gene is TRBJ2-3, the V gene TRBV6-4; TRBD2 matches at 8 bases. This CDR3 has 16 residues. V was pared by 3 bases and J by 0 bases, with 5 bases of the junction left unmatched. CDR1 and CDR2 (germline): MRHNA, SNTAGT. The CDR3 loop is CASSEQSGGSTDTQYF. CDR3 in DNA: TGTGCCAGCAGTGAACAAAGCGGGGGCAGCACAGATACGCAGTATTTT.

By share, this clone counts as medium-sized. The rearrangement joins TRBV7-3 to TRBJ2-1; D possibly corresponds to TRBD1 (7 bases). The CDR3 is 15 residues long. The V end was cut by 5 bases, the J end by 5 bases, with 16 bases between. CDR1 and CDR2 (germline): SGHTA, FQGTGA. The CDR3 loop is CASSPQGGSNNEQFF. The CDR3 DNA is TGTGCCAGCAGCCCCCAGGGGGGCTCGAACAATGAGCAGTTCTTC.